The entry below describes one T cell receptor beta chain. Its antigen is unidentified. The same CDR3 also results from other DNA sequences found in this sample. This sample was included in a study of cytomegalovirus exposure and HLA in healthy donors. J gave up 7 bases and V 4 bases, and 4 bases lay outside the gene matches. The germline V gene has CDR1 SNHLY and CDR2 FYNNEI. The CDR3 is 15 residues long. Findings and limits, study-wide: An analysis done earlier found most TCR beta V segments productive about 90% or about 30% of the time.

A multiplex PCR was run with 60 Vbeta primers and 13 Jbeta primers. The repertoire was sequenced with immunoSEQ multiplex PCR; TCRdb's copy has only in-frame clones and lacks some. The table has around 95,000 clones, about 76% seen once. The V call is TRBV2, the J call TRBJ2-1; 13 bases agree with TRBD2. This receptor was obtained from a young man in good health and CMV-seropositive. Material: PBMCs. The CDR3: CASSVGLAGENEQFF. CDR3 sequence (DNA): TGTGCCAGCAGTGTCGGACTAGCGGGGGAGAATGAGCAGTTCTTC.